The 10 T cell receptor beta chains below were found in one sample sequenced in a study of blood T cell repertoires in COVID-19. Data came from immunoSEQ multiplex PCR; TCRdb stores just in-frame clones and leaves some out. The sample has about 190,000 clones, roughly 80% seen once. The sequencing input was peripheral blood. The receptor source for this set is a woman in her twenties or thirties with acute or convalescent COVID-19.

This clone occurred once. The chain joins TRBV12-3 or TRBV12-4 to TRBJ1-5; 7 bases map to TRBD1. J gave up 6 bases and V 6 bases, and 5 bases lay outside the gene matches. The CDR3 is 13 amino acids. CDR3 sequence (DNA): TGTGCCAGCAGGCCAGGGGGGAGTCAGCCCCAGCATTTT. Translated, it gives CASRPGGSQPQHF.

The rearrangement joins TRBV7-9 to TRBJ2-7, with a possible D match to TRBD2 (6 bases). Trimming pared 4 bases from V and 2 bases from J, leaving 15 bases between. Germline CDR1 reads SEHNR; CDR2 reads FQNEAQ (reference sequence). CDR3 length: 15 residues. The CDR3, as DNA: TGTGCCAGCAGCTCCCCTTGGGGGGACGCCTACGAGCAGTACTTC. This gives the protein CASSSPWGDAYEQYF. Combining the CDR3 with reference TRBV7-9 and TRBJ2-7 gives the whole variable domain DTGVSQNPRHKITKRGQNVTFRCDPISEHNRLYWYRQTLGQGPEFLTYFQNEAQLEKSRLLSDRFSAERPKGSFSTLEIQRTEQGDSAMYLCASSSPWGDAYEQYFGPGTRLTVT.

The chain employs TRBV7-2 and TRBJ1-3; D remains ambiguous. CDR3 length equals 14 residues. Germline lookup yields CDR1 SGHTA and CDR2 FQGNSA. Trimming took off 3 bases at V and 2 bases at J, with 8 bases between the two ends. CDR3 sequence: CASSFNLPGNTIYF. The CDR3 bases are TGTGCCAGCAGCTTTAATCTCCCTGGAAACACCATATATTTT.

This chain links TRBV28 with TRBJ1-2; D is ambiguous. The CDR3 is 13 amino acids. Looked up from germline, CDR1 is MDHEN and CDR2 is SYDVKM. The ends were cut back, 10 bases at V and 0 bases at J, with 12 bases in the middle. As DNA, the CDR3 is TGTGCCACCAAATTTGGGCCTAACTATGGCTACACCTTC. It encodes CATKFGPNYGYTF.

DNA of the CDR3: TGTGCCAGCAGTTATGGCCATTATAGCAATCAGCCCCAGCATTTT. The encoded protein is CASSYGHYSNQPQHF. The rearrangement links TRBV6-2 or TRBV6-3 to TRBJ1-5; the D is unclear. This CDR3 comprises 15 residues. V gave up 3 bases and J gave up 0 bases, with 9 bases separating them. CDR1 is MNHEY and CDR2 is SVGEGT in the germline V gene.

This clone has a count of ten or more. The V call is TRBV19, the J call TRBJ2-7; TRBD2 agrees at 8 bases. V was pared by 4 bases and J by 3 bases, with 5 bases of the junction left unmatched. In germline, CDR1 is LNHDA, CDR2 SQIVND (reference sequence). CDR3 length: 14 residues. The DNA of the CDR3 is TGTGCCAGTAGTAGGCCCGGGACTAGCTACGAGCAGTACTTC. Translated, it gives CASSRPGTSYEQYF.

The rearrangement joins TRBV7-8 to TRBJ2-7, with 10 bases aligning to TRBD1. Germline CDR1 and CDR2: SGHVS and FQNEAQ. CDR3 length equals 17 residues. V was pared by 2 bases and J by 1 base, with 8 bases of the junction left unmatched. The CDR3 DNA is TGTGCCAGCAGCTTAACGACAGGGGGCGATGGGTCCTACGAGCAGTACTTC. Translating gives CASSLTTGGDGSYEQYF.

V and J are TRBV11-2 and TRBJ2-6; D ambiguous. V was clipped by 1 base and J by 1 base, with 11 bases between them. CDR3 length: 17 amino acids. Looked up from germline, CDR1 is SGHAT and CDR2 is FQNNGV. The CDR3: CASSLGATRSGANVLTF. CDR3 in DNA: TGTGCCAGCAGCTTAGGAGCCACCCGGTCTGGGGCCAACGTCCTGACTTTC.

This clone was detected only once. The rearrangement uses TRBV27 and TRBJ2-3, with D unresolved. This CDR3 contains 12 residues. Germline V gene sequence: CDR1 MNHEY, CDR2 SMNVEV (reference sequence). V gave up 5 bases and J gave up 2 bases, with 5 bases separating them. DNA for the CDR3: TGTGCCAGCAGTACATACACAGATACGCAGTATTTT. Translating it yields CASSTYTDTQYF.

V is TRBV9 and J is TRBJ1-2; the D gene is possibly TRBD1 (5 bases). CDR1 is SGDLS and CDR2 is YYNGEE in the germline V gene. The CDR3 consists of 13 residues. Trimming left V 0 bases short and J 7 bases short, with 10 bases between. CDR3 DNA sequence: TGTGCCAGCAGCGTAGGGGGCGGCTTTGGCTACACCTTC. It is translated as CASSVGGGFGYTF.